Included here is one T cell receptor beta chain sequence, with context. Its antigen is unknown. The sample holds no much larger clone one base away, and base qualities are not on file. This sample was included in a study of Graves' ophthalmopathy and Graves' hyperthyroidism (dated by TCRdb to the late 2010s). About the study as a whole: Hyperthyroidism was defined as stable when no progression to ophthalmopathy occurred within 18 months of follow-up. To explore V-J signatures that separate ophthalmopathy from hyperthyroidism, a discovery set of 95 to 100 patients was enrolled, consisting of 43 with ophthalmopathy and some 56 with stable hyperthyroidism. Following sampling, methimazole starting at 30 mg daily was administered to hyperthyroidism patients, and high-dose intravenous methylprednisolone was administered to ophthalmopathy patients. In six hyperthyroidism patients, T-cell repertoires of thyroid tissue and blood were compared. In total, 135 blood samples were TCR-sequenced: approximately 42 ophthalmopathy, under 85 hyperthyroidism and approximately 17 hyperthyroidism-to-ophthalmopathy patients. The independent validation cohort included approximately 19 hyperthyroidism patients plus 17 patients who later progressed from hyperthyroidism to ophthalmopathy. The study used TCR beta repertoire signatures to distinguish Graves' ophthalmopathy from Graves' hyperthyroidism and to predict progression to ophthalmopathy. Results and caveats for the whole study, not just this receptor: Sample size was not predetermined statistically, and investigators were not blinded to group allocation. In validation, the model predicted ophthalmopathy progression with about 64% sensitivity and approximately 78% specificity; some 13 predicted patients were CT-confirmed with GO in a median of around 6.5 months. Most of the expanded thyroid clonotypes with a frequency above 0.001 were also detected in blood, and it was suggested that the thyroid immune response may be reflected by blood repertoires. The 13-signature model separated ophthalmopathy from stable hyperthyroidism with approximately 85% sensitivity and roughly 84% specificity in cross-validation, and 80%/75% in the test set.

TCR beta CDR3 regions were amplified from RNA transcripts for repertoire sequencing. HTBI primers and the Qiagen OneStep RT-PCR kit were used in a first-round RT-PCR, which was followed by a second-round multiplex PCR, size selection and purification. Libraries were sequenced on an Illumina HiSeq2000 using paired-end 100 bp reads. In the original analysis: Reads were processed with SOAPnuke, discarding reads with adapters, uncalled bases, mean Phred below 15, or no exact constant-primer or identifier match. COPE v1.2.5 was used to merge the high-quality paired reads. Clonotypes were defined as unique nucleotide sequences and were aligned to IMGT TRB V, D and J references using MiTCR v1.1. Only V-J combinations with frequency above 0.0001 were analysed, covering more than 99% of repertoires. For each V-J combination, a TCR clonal expansion and chaos score was defined as F50 clonal expansion divided by the chaos observed in the TCRdist matrix. Welch's t-statistics and random forest were used to reduce features to 10 to 15 V-J combinations, which were fed into a naive Bayes classifier. The Morisita-Horn index was used to measure how similar the thyroid and blood repertoires were. TCRdb reanalyzed the raw reads on its own, using fastp at Q25 for trimming and MiXCR for clone calling, and kept in-frame beta chains. Each CDR3 protein gets just one entry, which takes the most common genes and DNA from the rows behind it. TCRdb's processing, not the authors', yielded these V and J calls. This sample gives around 1,200,000 distinct CDR3 sequences in total; less than 45% of them show up just once. The ten biggest clones cover around 10% of the sample.

The hyperthyroidism patients were 18 to 65 years old and newly diagnosed, with a disease duration of less than 2 months. Anyone with other autoimmune diseases, uncontrolled infections, pregnancy or lactation was excluded from the study. Clinical symptoms, serum thyroxine, TRAb, thyroid ultrasound and orbital computed tomography formed the basis of the diagnosis. Trizol reagent was used to extract the total RNA, and its quality was then checked on an Agilent 2100 Bioanalyzer. From the germline V gene, CDR1 is SGHDN and CDR2 is FVKESK. V is cut back by 7 bases and J by 0 bases, with 8 bases in the junction unmatched. The CDR3 covers 16 residues, taking in both the cysteine and the phenylalanine. Only the CDR3 portion is preserved as DNA: 48 bases, with reading frame beginning at the first base.

This clonotype was obtained from an adult man with Graves' hyperthyroidism. Source material: peripheral blood or thyroid tissue (not recorded which). Recombination joined TRBV14 with TRBJ2-2; 7 of the junction bases match TRBD2. This receptor carries the CDR3 CASTPRGTTNTGELFF. In nucleotides, the sequence is TGTGCCAGCACTCCGCGGGGGACTACGAACACCGGGGAGCTGTTTTTT.